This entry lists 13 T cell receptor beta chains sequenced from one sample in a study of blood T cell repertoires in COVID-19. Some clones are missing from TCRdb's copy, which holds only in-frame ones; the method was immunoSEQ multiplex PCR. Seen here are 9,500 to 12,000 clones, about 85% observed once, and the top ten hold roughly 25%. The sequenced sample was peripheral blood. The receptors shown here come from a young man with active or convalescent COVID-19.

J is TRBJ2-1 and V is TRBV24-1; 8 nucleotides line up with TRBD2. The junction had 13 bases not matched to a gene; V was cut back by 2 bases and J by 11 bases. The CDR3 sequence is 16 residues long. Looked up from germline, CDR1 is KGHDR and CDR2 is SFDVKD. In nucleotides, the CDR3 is TGTGCCACCAGTGATTCGATACCGGGACTAGGCTCTAAGCAGTTCTTC. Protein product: CATSDSIPGLGSKQFF.

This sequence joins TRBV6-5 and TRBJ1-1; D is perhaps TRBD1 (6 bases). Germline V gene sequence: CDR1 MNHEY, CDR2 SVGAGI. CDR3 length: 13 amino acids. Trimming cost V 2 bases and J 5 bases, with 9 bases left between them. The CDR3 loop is CASSYLGTTEAFF. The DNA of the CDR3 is TGTGCCAGCAGTTACCTTGGGACAACTGAAGCTTTCTTT.

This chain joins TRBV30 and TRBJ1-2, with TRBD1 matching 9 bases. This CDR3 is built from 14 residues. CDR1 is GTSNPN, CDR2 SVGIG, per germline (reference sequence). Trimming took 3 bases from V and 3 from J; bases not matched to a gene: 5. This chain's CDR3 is CAWRQGAGHYGYTF. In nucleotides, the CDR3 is TGTGCCTGGAGACAGGGGGCGGGACACTATGGCTACACCTTC.

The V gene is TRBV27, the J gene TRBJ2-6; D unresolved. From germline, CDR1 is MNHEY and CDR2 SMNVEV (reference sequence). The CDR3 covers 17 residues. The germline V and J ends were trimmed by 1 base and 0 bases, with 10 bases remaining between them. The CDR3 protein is CASSLWAGTSGANVLTF. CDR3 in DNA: TGTGCCAGCAGTTTATGGGCAGGCACCTCTGGGGCCAACGTCCTGACTTTC.

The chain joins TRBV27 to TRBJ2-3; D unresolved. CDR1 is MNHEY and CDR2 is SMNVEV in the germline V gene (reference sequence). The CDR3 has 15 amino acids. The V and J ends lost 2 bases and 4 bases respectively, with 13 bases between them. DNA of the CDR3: TGTGCCAGCAGTTTAAGTACGGTCCCCCCAGATACGCAGTATTTT. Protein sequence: CASSLSTVPPDTQYF.

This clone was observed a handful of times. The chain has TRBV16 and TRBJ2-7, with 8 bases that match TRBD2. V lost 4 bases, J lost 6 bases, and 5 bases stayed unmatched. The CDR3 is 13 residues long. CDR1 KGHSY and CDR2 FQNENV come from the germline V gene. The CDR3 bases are TGTGCCAGCAGCCCCCGGACTAGCTCCGAGCAGTACTTC. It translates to CASSPRTSSEQYF.

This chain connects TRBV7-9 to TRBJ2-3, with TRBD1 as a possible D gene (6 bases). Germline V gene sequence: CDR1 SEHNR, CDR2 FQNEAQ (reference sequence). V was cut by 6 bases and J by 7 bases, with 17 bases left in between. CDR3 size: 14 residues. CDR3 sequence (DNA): TGTGCCAGCAGGGAAGACAGGTTGATCTATACGCAGTATTTT. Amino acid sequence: CASREDRLIYTQYF.

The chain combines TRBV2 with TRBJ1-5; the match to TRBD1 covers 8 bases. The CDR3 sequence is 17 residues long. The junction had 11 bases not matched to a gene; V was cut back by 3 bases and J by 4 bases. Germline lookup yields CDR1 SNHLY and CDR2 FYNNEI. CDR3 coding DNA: TGTGCCAGCAGTGACTACCTCGGACAGGGCCGGAATCAGCCCCAGCATTTT. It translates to CASSDYLGQGRNQPQHF.

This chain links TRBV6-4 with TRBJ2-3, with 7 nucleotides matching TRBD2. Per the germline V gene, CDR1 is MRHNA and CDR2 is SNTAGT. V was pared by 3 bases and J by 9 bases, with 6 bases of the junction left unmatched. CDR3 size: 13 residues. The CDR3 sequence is CASSDPAGLTQYF. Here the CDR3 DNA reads TGTGCCAGCAGTGATCCAGCGGGGTTGACGCAGTATTTT.

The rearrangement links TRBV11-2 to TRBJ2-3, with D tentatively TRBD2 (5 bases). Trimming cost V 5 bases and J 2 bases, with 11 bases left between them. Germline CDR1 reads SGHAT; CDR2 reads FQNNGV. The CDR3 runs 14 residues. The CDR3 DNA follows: TGTGCCAGCAGCCAACTAGGGCACACAGATACGCAGTATTTT. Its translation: CASSQLGHTDTQYF.

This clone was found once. The CDR3 spells CASSLAAGTGGYNYGYTF. CDR3 bases: TGTGCCAGCAGCTTAGCTGCCGGGACAGGGGGTTACAACTATGGCTACACCTTC. The chain is built from TRBV7-8 and TRBJ1-2; 11 bases map to TRBD1. Germline values: CDR1 SGHVS, CDR2 FQNEAQ. The V and J ends lost 0 bases and 2 bases, in that order; junction bases with no gene match: 8. This CDR3 is 18 amino acids long. Using reference TRBV7-8 and TRBJ1-2 for the parts outside the CDR3, the full variable domain is GAGVSQSPRYKVAKRGQDVALRCDPISGHVSLFWYQQALGQGPEFLTYFQNEAQLDKSGLPSDRFFAERPEGSVSTLKIQRTQQEDSAVYLCASSLAAGTGGYNYGYTFGSGTRLTVV.

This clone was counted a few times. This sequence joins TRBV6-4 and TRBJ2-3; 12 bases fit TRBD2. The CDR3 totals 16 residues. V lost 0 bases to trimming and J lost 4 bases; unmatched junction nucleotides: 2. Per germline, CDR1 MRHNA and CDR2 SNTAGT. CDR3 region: CASSDSSSGGADTQYF. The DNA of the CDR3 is TGTGCCAGCAGTGACTCCTCTAGCGGGGGGGCAGATACGCAGTATTTT.

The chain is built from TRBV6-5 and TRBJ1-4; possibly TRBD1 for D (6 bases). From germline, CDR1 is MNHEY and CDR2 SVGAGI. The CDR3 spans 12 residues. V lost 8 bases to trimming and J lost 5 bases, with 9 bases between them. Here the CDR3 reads CASEDRNEKLFF. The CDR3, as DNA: TGTGCCAGCGAAGACAGGAATGAAAAACTGTTTTTT.